The 18 T cell receptor beta chains below all came from one sample that was sequenced in a study of T cells in Graves' hyperthyroidism and ophthalmopathy (dated by TCRdb to about 2019). The library was produced with multiplex PCR. Sequencer: Illumina HiSeq 2000. The TCR beta CDR3 regions were amplified from RNA transcripts. The TCR CDR3 was subjected to a first round of RT-PCR using the HTBI primer set and the Qiagen OneStep RT-PCR kit. TCRdb trimmed the raw reads at Q25, called clones with MiXCR and kept productive beta chains. For every CDR3 protein sequence, its rows merge into one entry that carries the most common genes and DNA. The sample table holds 500,000 to 600,000 distinct CDR3 sequences, of which around 45% were seen once. The top ten constitute 7.5% to 8.5% of the sample. Sequencing was performed on peripheral blood or thyroid tissue (not recorded which). These receptors were obtained from a young woman with Graves' hyperthyroidism.

This clonotype was recorded many times. This chain links TRBV10-3 with TRBJ2-7, with TRBD2 matching over 13 bases. The J segment lost 0 bases and the V segment lost 3 bases, leaving 11 bases of the junction unmatched. This CDR3 region has 19 residues. Looked up from germline, CDR1 is ENHRY and CDR2 is SYGVKD. The CDR3 loop reads CAISDPLTSGGRSSYEQYF. The DNA for the CDR3 is TGTGCCATCAGTGACCCCTTGACTAGCGGGGGGAGAAGCTCCTACGAGCAGTACTTC.

The rearrangement uses TRBV20-1 and TRBJ2-5; 7 nucleotides agree with TRBD1. V was pared by 3 bases and J by 4 bases, with 5 bases of the junction left unmatched. The CDR3 covers 13 residues. From germline, CDR1 is DFQATT and CDR2 SNEGSKA (reference sequence). CDR3 sequence reads: CSARGTDGETQYF. The CDR3 DNA reads TGCAGTGCTAGGGGGACAGACGGAGAGACCCAGTACTTC.

This clonotype occurred many times. V is TRBV24-1 and J is TRBJ2-7; D is unresolved. This CDR3 contains 14 residues. The germline V and J ends were trimmed by 4 bases and 3 bases, with 12 bases remaining between them. Germline V CDR1 and CDR2: KGHDR, SFDVKD. The CDR3 DNA follows: TGTGCCACCAGTGACAGTACTCTACTCTACGAGCAGTACTTC. Translated: CATSDSTLLYEQYF.

The chain couples TRBV15 to TRBJ2-7; 8 positions agree with TRBD2. V gave up 3 bases and J gave up 4 bases; unmatched junction bases: 8. This CDR3 has 15 amino acids. In germline, CDR1 is LNHNV, CDR2 YYDKDF (reference sequence). CDR3 in DNA: TGTGCCACCAGCAGGGGTCAGCGGGAGTTTTACGAGCAGTACTTC. This codes for CATSRGQREFYEQYF.

The chain is built from TRBV2 and TRBJ2-7, with 8 bases fitting TRBD2. Germline CDR1 is SNHLY and CDR2 is FYNNEI. The CDR3 length is 12 residues. Trimming removed 6 bases from V and 5 bases from J; junction bases left unmatched: 3. The CDR3: CASSGRADEQYF. The DNA for the CDR3 is TGTGCCAGCAGCGGGAGGGCAGACGAGCAGTACTTC.

This clonotype was observed at least ten times. The chain joins TRBV19 to TRBJ1-5; D is unresolved. The V end was cut by 10 bases, the J end by 2 bases, with 9 bases between. The germline CDR1 and CDR2 sequences are LNHDA and SQIVND (reference sequence). The CDR3 consists of 12 residues. CDR3 nucleotide sequence: TGTGCCACATCTGAACGCAATCAGCCCCAGCATTTT. The encoded protein is CATSERNQPQHF.

V and J are TRBV6-5 and TRBJ1-1, with 7 bases that match TRBD1. This CDR3 spans 15 amino acids. V lost 6 bases and J lost 5; bases outside the gene matches: 12. CDR1 MNHEY and CDR2 SVGAGI come from the germline V gene. In nucleotides, the CDR3 is TGTGCCAGCAGACCCAAACAGGGGTGGGTTACTGAAGCTTTCTTT. Translating it yields CASRPKQGWVTEAFF.

The genes are TRBV29-1 and TRBJ2-7, with D possibly being TRBD2 (6 bases). The ends were cut back, 3 bases at V and 4 bases at J, with 13 bases in the middle. Germline V CDR1 and CDR2: SQVTM, ANQGSEA. The CDR3 spans 13 residues. CDR3 residues: CSVEWTAGYEQYF. The DNA for the CDR3 is TGCAGCGTTGAGTGGACGGCGGGGTACGAGCAGTACTTC.

The CDR3 DNA reads as TGCAGTGCTAGGGACTCGGGACACTGGTATGGCTACACCTTC. Protein sequence: CSARDSGHWYGYTF. The chain is built from TRBV20-1 and TRBJ1-2, with D possibly being TRBD1 (6 bases). With 3 bases removed from V and 5 bases from J, the gap between germline ends came to 16 bases. Germline loops: CDR1 DFQATT, CDR2 SNEGSKA (reference sequence). CDR3 length: 14 amino acids.

This clonotype was seen at least ten times. The rearrangement uses TRBV5-1 and TRBJ2-7; a possible D gene is TRBD1 (6 bases). V gave up 4 bases and J gave up 4 bases, with 21 bases separating them. The CDR3 loop spans 16 amino acids. CDR1 is SGHRS and CDR2 is YFSETQ in the germline V gene. DNA of the CDR3: TGCGCCAGCAGCGACAGCCTGGACAGTACCTATTACGAGCAGTACTTC. Protein: CASSDSLDSTYYEQYF.

This sequence joins TRBV24-1 and TRBJ2-6, with D possibly called TRBD1 or TRBD2 (5 bases each). V shed 9 bases and J shed 2 bases, with 10 bases lying between them. The CDR3 is made up of 14 amino acids. Germline CDR1 KGHDR, CDR2 SFDVKD. The CDR3 here is CATEQGAGANVLTF. In nucleotides, the CDR3 is TGTGCCACCGAGCAGGGAGCTGGGGCCAACGTCCTGACTTTC.

This clonotype has only a few counts. This may be a read error, as it is one base from a much larger clone. V and J are TRBV7-2 and TRBJ1-5; the D gene is possibly TRBD1 (5 bases). Trimming removed 5 bases from V and 0 bases from J, with 8 bases in between. This CDR3 has 14 residues. Germline loops: CDR1 SGHTA, CDR2 FQGNSA. The DNA for the CDR3 is TGTGCCAGCAGCGTAGGGGTTAGCAATCAGCCCCAGCATTTT. Translation gives CASSVGVSNQPQHF.

This clonotype was seen ten or more times. V and J are TRBV18 and TRBJ2-5, with D unclear. CDR1 and CDR2 (germline): KGHSH, LQKENI. The CDR3 consists of 13 residues. The ends were cut back, 3 bases at V and 0 bases at J, with 5 bases in the middle. Here the CDR3 reads CASSPPNQETQYF. CDR3 nucleotides: TGTGCCAGCTCACCGCCGAACCAAGAGACCCAGTACTTC.

With respect to this clonotype: This may come from a read error, since a much larger clone is one base off. The chain links TRBV5-6 to TRBJ2-7, with 11 bases lining up with TRBD2. The CDR3 loop spans 16 amino acids. V lost 4 bases to trimming and J lost 6 bases; unmatched junction nucleotides: 12. CDR1 and CDR2 (germline): SGHDT, YYEEEE. CDR3 nucleotides: TGTGCCAGCAGCGCCAACCCCTCCCTAGCGGGAGGCGAGCAGTACTTC. This encodes CASSANPSLAGGEQYF.

This clonotype was picked up a small number of times. The chain uses TRBV6-5 and TRBJ2-7; 7 bases agree with TRBD2. The germline V gene has CDR1 MNHEY and CDR2 SVGAGI. CDR3 length equals 15 residues. Trimming took 0 bases from V and 0 from J; bases not matched to a gene: 2. CDR3 residues: CASSYSQRGSYEQYF. CDR3 DNA: TGTGCCAGCAGTTACTCTCAGCGGGGCTCCTACGAGCAGTACTTC.

The rearrangement uses TRBV7-2 and TRBJ2-2, with unresolved D. Trimming pared 0 bases from V and 0 bases from J, leaving 20 bases between. This CDR3 is built from 20 residues. Germline V CDR1 and CDR2: SGHTA, FQGNSA. The CDR3 sequence: CASSLASRLTATTNTGELFF. The CDR3 nucleotides read TGTGCCAGCAGCTTAGCTTCCCGACTGACTGCTACTACGAACACCGGGGAGCTGTTTTTT.

This clonotype was seen only a few times. It may be a read error: a sequence one base away is much more abundant. The chain carries TRBV11-2 and TRBJ1-5, with D maybe TRBD1 (6 bases). V dropped 5 bases and J dropped 6 bases, with 14 bases sitting between them. Per the germline V gene, CDR1 is SGHAT and CDR2 is FQNNGV. The CDR3 is 14 amino acids. For the CDR3, the DNA is TGTGCCAGCAGCAAACAGGGTACGGGTCAGCCCCAGCATTTT. Its protein product is CASSKQGTGQPQHF.

This clonotype showed up many times. The chain combines TRBV20-1 with TRBJ2-7, with D hard to call. The V and J ends lost 0 bases and 3 bases respectively, with 12 bases between them. Looked up from germline, CDR1 is DFQATT and CDR2 is SNEGSKA (reference sequence). This CDR3 comprises 14 residues. In DNA form, the CDR3 reads TGCAGTGCTAGAGATGCTGGAAGGAACTACGAGCAGTACTTC. Protein product: CSARDAGRNYEQYF.